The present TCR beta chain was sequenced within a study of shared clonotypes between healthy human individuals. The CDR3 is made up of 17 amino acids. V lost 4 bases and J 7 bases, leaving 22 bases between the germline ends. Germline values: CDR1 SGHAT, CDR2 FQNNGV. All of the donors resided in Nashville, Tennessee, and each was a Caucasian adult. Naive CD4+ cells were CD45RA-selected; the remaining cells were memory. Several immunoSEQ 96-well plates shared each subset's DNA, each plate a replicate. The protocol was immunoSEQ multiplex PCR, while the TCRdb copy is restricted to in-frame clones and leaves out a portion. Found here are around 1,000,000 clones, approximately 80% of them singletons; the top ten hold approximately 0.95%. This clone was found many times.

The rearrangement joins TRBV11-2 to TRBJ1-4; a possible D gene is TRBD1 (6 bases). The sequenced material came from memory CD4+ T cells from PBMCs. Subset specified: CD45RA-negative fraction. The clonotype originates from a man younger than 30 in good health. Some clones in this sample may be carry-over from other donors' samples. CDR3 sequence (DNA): TGTGCCAGCAGCTCACCACGCGGGGGGCTCTTCGGTGAAAAACTGTTTTTT. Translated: CASSSPRGGLFGEKLFF.